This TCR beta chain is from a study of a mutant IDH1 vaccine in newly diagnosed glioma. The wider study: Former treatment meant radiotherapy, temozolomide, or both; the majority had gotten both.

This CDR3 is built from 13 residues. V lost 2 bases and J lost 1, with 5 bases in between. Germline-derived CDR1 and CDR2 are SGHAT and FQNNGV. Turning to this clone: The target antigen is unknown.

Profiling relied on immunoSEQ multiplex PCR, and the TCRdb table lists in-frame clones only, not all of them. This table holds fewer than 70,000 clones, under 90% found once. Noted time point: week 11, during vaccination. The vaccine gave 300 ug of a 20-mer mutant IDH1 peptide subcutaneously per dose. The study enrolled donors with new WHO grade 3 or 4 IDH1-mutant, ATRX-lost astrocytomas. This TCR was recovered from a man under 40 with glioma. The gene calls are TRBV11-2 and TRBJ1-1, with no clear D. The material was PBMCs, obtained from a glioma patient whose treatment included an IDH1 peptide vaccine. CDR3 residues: CASSLRQNTEAFF. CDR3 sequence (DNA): TGTGCCAGCAGCTTAAGACAGAACACTGAAGCTTTCTTT. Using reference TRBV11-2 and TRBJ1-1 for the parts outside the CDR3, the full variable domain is EAGVAQSPRYKIIEKRQSVAFWCNPISGHATLYWYQQILGQGPKLLIQFQNNGVVDDSQLPKDRFSAERLKGVDSTLKIQPAKLEDSAVYLCASSLRQNTEAFFGQGTRLTVV.